What follows is one T cell receptor beta chain and its context. This entry is derived from a study of blood T cell repertoires in COVID-19. On the study more broadly: The study drew acute and convalescent COVID-19 samples from the United States, Italy and Spain. T cells, B-cell-depleted T cells, or PBMCs supplied cDNA or gDNA.

V was clipped by 8 bases and J by 9 bases, with 27 bases between them. The germline gives CDR1 MDHEN, CDR2 SYDVKM. This CDR3 region has 16 residues. In the authors' methods: Amplification of reference gene primers was used by the study to estimate nucleated cell counts. The data were produced by immunoSEQ multiplex PCR, yet TCRdb's version contains in-frame clones alone and is incomplete. V, J and clone size are those of that table, while D and trimming were read from the DNA. The repertoire holds 130,000 or so clones, with approximately 82% as singletons. This TCR came from a human donor in a cohort sampled during active COVID-19. The source material was peripheral blood. The V call is TRBV28, the J call TRBJ2-3, with a possible D match to TRBD1 (7 bases). CDR3 sequence (DNA): TGTGCCAGCGCACTCGGGGGTGTCGGTCCCAGGGGGACGCAGTATTTT. Protein sequence: CASALGGVGPRGTQYF.